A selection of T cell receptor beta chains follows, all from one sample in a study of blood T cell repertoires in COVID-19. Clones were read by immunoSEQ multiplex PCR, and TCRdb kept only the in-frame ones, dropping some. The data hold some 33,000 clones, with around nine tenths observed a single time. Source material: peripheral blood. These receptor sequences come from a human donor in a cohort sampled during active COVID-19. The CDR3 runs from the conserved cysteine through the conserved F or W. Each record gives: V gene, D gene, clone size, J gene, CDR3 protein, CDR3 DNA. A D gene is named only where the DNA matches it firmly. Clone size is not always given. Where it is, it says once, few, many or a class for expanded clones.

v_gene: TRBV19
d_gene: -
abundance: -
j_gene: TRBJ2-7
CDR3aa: CASSIRSPYEQYF
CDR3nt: TGTGCCAGTAGTATACGGAGCCCCTACGAGCAGTACTTC

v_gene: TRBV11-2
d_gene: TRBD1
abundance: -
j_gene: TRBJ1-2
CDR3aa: CASSGTGDYGYTF
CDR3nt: TGTGCCAGCAGCGGGACAGGGGACTATGGCTACACCTTC

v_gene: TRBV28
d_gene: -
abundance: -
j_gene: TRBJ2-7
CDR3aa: CASSWGRYEQYF
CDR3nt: TGTGCCAGCAGTTGGGGGAGGTACGAGCAGTACTTC

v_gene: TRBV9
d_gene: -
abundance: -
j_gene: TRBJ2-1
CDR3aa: CASSVGGKYNEQFF
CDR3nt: TGTGCCAGCAGCGTAGGGGGCAAATACAATGAGCAGTTCTTC

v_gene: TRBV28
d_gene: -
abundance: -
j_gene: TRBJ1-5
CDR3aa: CASSEPTGNSNQPQHF
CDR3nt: TGTGCCAGCAGTGAACCGACAGGAAATAGCAATCAGCCCCAGCATTTT

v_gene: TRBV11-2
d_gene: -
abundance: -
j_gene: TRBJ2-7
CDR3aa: CASSKGEPYEQYF
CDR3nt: TGTGCCAGCAGCAAGGGGGAACCCTACGAGCAGTACTTC

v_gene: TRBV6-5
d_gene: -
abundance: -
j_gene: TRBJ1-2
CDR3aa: CASAQGRDYGYTF
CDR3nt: TGTGCCAGCGCGCAGGGGCGCGACTATGGCTACACCTTC

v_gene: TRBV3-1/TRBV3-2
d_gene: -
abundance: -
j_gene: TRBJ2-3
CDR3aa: CASSQVGRGTDTQYF
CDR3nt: TGTGCCAGCAGCCAAGTAGGCAGGGGAACAGATACGCAGTATTTT

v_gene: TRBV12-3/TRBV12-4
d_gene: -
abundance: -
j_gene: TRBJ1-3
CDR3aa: CASSLGQPNTIYF
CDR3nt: TGTGCCAGCAGTTTAGGACAGCCAAACACCATATATTTT

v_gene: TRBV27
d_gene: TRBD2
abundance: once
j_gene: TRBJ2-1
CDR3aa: CASSSQAGGYNEQFF
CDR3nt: TGTGCCAGCAGTTCCCAAGCGGGGGGATACAATGAGCAGTTCTTC

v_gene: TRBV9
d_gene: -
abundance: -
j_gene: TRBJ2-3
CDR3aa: CASMRKRGGPTDTQYF
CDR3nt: TGTGCCAGCATGAGGAAGAGGGGGGGGCCCACCGATACGCAGTATTTT

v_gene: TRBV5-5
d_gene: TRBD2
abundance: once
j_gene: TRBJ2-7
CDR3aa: CASSLAGAGDFLYEQYF
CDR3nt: TGTGCCAGCAGCTTGGCCGGGGCGGGGGACTTCCTCTACGAGCAGTACTTC

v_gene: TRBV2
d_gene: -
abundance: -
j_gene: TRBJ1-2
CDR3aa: CASTQGGYYGYTF
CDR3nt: TGTGCCAGCACGCAGGGAGGTTACTATGGCTACACCTTC

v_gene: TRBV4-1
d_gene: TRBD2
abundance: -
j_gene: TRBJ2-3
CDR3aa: CASSQDLRLAGFGTDTQYF
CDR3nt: TGCGCCAGCAGCCAAGATCTACGCCTAGCGGGGTTCGGCACAGATACGCAGTATTTT

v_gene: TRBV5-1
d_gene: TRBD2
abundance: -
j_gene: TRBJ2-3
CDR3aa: CASSPYGTSGNTQYF
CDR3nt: TGCGCCAGCAGCCCCTATGGGACTAGCGGAAATACGCAGTATTTT

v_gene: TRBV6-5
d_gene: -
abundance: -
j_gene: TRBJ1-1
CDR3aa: CASSTPLGQPQLFF
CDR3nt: TGTGCCAGCAGTACACCCCTCGGACAGCCACAGTTATTCTTT

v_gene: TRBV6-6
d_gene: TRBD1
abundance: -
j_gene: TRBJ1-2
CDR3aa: CASSRVSGQGTASGYTF
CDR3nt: TGTGCCAGCAGTCGGGTTTCGGGACAGGGAACTGCGAGCGGCTACACCTTC

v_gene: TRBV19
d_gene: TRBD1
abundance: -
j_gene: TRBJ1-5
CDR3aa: CASSIDPTGAPSNQPQHF
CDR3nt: TGTGCCAGTAGTATAGACCCGACAGGGGCCCCCTCCAATCAGCCCCAGCATTTT

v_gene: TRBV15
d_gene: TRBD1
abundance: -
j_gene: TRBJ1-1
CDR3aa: CATSRPYDGDRGDTEAFF
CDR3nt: TGTGCCACCAGCAGGCCCTATGACGGGGACAGGGGGGACACTGAAGCTTTCTTT

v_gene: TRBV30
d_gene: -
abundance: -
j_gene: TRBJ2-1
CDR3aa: CAWSTFRGYNEQFF
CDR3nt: TGTGCCTGGAGTACCTTTAGGGGCTACAATGAGCAGTTCTTC

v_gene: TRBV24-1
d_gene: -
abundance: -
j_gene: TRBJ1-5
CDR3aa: CATSDNGSNQPQHF
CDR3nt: TGTGCCACCAGTGATAACGGTAGCAATCAGCCCCAGCATTTT

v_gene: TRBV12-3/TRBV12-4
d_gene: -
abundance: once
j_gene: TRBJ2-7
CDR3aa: CASSLQVSYEQYF
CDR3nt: TGTGCCAGCAGTCTGCAGGTCTCCTACGAGCAGTACTTC